This paragraph covers one TCR beta chain sequence. The antigen remains undetermined. This sample is part of a study of cytomegalovirus exposure and HLA in healthy donors. General study points: Researchers reported in a later analysis that a missense DCLRE1C variant was tied to TCR beta V- and J-gene trimming. An ancestry cluster, one associated with Asian ancestry, reportedly showed fewer N-insertions than the 666-donor mean in a later analysis.

PCR involved 60 Vbeta and 13 Jbeta primers. In the study's own analysis: Per a later analysis, the number of unique TCR beta chains was approximately 73 million, of which some 9.9 million were shared. TCRdb's copy holds only in-frame clones and misses some; the assay was immunoSEQ multiplex PCR. That table gives V, J and clone size, and the DNA gave D and trimming. The sample contains under 120,000 clones, 79% of which appear only once. Trimming took 3 bases from V and 0 from J; bases not matched to a gene: 3. The CDR3 has 14 amino acids. CDR1 is SQVTM and CDR2 is ANQGSEA in the germline V gene. V and J are TRBV29-1 and TRBJ1-1; 8 bases fit TRBD1. This clonotype was obtained from a woman in her 40s in good health and CMV-seronegative. The specimen sequenced was PBMCs. The DNA for the CDR3 is TGCAGCGTTGAGGACAGGGCCTTGAACACTGAAGCTTTCTTT. Translating it yields CSVEDRALNTEAFF.